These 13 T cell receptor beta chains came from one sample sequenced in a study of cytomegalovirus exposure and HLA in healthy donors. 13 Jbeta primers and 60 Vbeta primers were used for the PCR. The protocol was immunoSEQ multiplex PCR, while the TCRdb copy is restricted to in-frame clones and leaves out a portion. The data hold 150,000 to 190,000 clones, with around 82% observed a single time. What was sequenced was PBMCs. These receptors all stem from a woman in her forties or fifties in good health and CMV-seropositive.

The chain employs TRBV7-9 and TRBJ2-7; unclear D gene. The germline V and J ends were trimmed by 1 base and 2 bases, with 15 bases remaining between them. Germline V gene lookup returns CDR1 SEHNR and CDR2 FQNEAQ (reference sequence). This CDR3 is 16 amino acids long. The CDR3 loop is CASSLGFGTKTYEQYF. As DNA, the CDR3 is TGTGCCAGCAGCTTAGGGTTTGGCACAAAAACCTACGAGCAGTACTTC.

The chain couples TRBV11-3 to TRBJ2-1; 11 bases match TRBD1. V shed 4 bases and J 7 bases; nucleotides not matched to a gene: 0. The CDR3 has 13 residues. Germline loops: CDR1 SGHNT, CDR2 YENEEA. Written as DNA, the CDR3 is TGTGCCAGCAGCTGGGACAGGGGGAATGAGCAGTTCTTC. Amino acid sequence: CASSWDRGNEQFF.

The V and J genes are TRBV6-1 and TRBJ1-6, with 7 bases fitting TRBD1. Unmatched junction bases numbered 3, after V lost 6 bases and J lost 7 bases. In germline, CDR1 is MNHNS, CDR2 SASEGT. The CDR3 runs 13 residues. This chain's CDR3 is CASRIQGNSPLHF. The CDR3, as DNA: TGTGCCAGCAGAATACAGGGGAATTCACCCCTCCACTTT.

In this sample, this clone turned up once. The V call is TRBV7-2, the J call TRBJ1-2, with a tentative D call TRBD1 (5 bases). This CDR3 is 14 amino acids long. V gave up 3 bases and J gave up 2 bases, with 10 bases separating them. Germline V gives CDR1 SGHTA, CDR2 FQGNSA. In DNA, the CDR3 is TGTGCCAGCAGCTTTGCAGGGCAGAACTATGGCTACACCTTC. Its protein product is CASSFAGQNYGYTF.

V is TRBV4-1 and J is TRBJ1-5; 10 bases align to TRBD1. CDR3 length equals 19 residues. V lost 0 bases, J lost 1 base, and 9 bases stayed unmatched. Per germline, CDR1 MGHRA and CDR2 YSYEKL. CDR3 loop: CASSQELAGTGDSNQPQHF. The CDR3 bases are TGCGCCAGCAGCCAAGAGTTGGCCGGGACAGGGGACAGCAATCAGCCCCAGCATTTT.

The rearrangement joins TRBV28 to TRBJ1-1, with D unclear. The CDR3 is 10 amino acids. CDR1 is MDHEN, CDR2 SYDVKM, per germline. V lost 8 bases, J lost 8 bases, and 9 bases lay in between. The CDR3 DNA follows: TGTGCCAGCGGGCGGAGGGAAGCTTTCTTT. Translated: CASGRREAFF.

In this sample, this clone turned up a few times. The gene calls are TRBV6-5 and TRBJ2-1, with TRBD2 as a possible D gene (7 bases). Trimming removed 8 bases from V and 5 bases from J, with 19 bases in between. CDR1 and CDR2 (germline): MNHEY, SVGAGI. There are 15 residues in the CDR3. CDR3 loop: CASGGGGGAHNEQFF. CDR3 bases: TGTGCCAGCGGGGGGGGAGGGGGGGCGCACAATGAGCAGTTCTTC.

The CDR3 DNA sequence: TGTGCCAGCAGCTCTAAAGTGACAGGGTCGGTCTTATATTCACCCCTCCACTTT. Amino acids: CASSSKVTGSVLYSPLHF. This rearrangement joins TRBV2 to TRBJ1-6, with TRBD1 matching over 7 bases. The CDR3 length is 18 residues. Germline-derived CDR1 and CDR2 are SNHLY and FYNNEI. Unmatched junction bases numbered 19, after V lost 6 bases and J lost 8 bases. Drawing the rest from reference TRBV2 and TRBJ1-6, the complete variable domain is EPEVTQTPSHQVTQMGQEVILRCVPISNHLYFYWYRQILGQKVEFLVSFYNNEISEKSEIFDDQFSVERPDGSNFTLKIRSTKLEDSAMYFCASSSKVTGSVLYSPLHFGNGTRLTVT.

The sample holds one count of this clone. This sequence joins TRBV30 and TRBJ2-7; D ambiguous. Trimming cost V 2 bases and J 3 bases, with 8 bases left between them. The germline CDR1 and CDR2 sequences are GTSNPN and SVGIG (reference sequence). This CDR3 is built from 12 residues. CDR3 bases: TGTGCCTGGAGTTCCATTAGCTACGAGCAGTACTTC. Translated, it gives CAWSSISYEQYF.

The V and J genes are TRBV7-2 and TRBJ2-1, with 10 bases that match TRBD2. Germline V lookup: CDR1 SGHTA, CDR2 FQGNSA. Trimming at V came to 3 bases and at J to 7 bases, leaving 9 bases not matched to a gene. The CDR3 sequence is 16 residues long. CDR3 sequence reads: CASSLYLAGARNEQFF. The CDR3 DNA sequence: TGTGCCAGCAGCTTGTATCTAGCGGGGGCTCGGAATGAGCAGTTCTTC.

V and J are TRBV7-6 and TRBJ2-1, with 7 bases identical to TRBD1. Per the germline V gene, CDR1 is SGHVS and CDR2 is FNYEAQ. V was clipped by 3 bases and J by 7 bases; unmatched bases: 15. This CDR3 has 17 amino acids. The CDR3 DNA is TGTGCCAGCAGCTTGTCGGTCCGGGACAGTTGGGTTAATGAGCAGTTCTTC. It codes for CASSLSVRDSWVNEQFF.

In nucleotides, the CDR3 is TGTGCCAGCAGCTTTGGTCCTCTAGGTACTGAAGCTTTCTTT. Its protein is CASSFGPLGTEAFF. The chain combines TRBV5-6 with TRBJ1-1; no definite D call. V was trimmed by 2 bases and J by 5 bases, leaving 13 bases between them. The CDR3 contains 14 residues. Germline V gene sequence: CDR1 SGHDT, CDR2 YYEEEE.

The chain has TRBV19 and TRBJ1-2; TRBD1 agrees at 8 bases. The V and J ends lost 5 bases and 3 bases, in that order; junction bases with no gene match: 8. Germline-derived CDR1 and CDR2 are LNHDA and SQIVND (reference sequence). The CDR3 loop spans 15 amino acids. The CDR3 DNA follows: TGTGCCAGTAGTCCAAGACAGGGGAGGGACTATGGCTACACCTTC. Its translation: CASSPRQGRDYGYTF. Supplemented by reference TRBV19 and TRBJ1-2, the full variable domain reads DGGITQSPKYLFRKEGQNVTLSCEQNLNHDAMYWYRQDPGQGLRLIYYSQIVNDFQKGDIAEGYSVSREKKESFPLTVTSAQKNPTAFYLCASSPRQGRDYGYTFGSGTRLTVV.